The rows below give T cell receptor beta chains drawn from one sample of a study of PD-L1 blockade in urothelial cancer. Method: immunoSEQ multiplex PCR; TCRdb's copy keeps in-frame clones and lacks some. The repertoire holds roughly 50,000 clones, with about 82% as singletons. The sample in question was PBMCs, obtained around atezolizumab (anti-PD-L1) treatment. These receptors all stem from a man between 65 and 85 years old with urothelial cancer. The CDR3 runs from the conserved cysteine through the conserved F or W. A D gene is named only where the DNA matches it firmly. Size is omitted from some rows. Given values are once, few, many or a class for expanded clones.

D: TRBD1
J: TRBJ1-4
V: TRBV18
size: -
DNA: TGTGCCAGCTCGGAGGGGGCGACTAATGAAAAACTGTTTTTT
CDR3: CASSEGATNEKLFF

D: TRBD2
J: TRBJ2-4
V: TRBV30
size: -
DNA: TGTGCCTGGAGTCTTAGCGGGGGAGGGCGAGCCAAAAACATTCAGTACTTC
CDR3: CAWSLSGGGRAKNIQYF

D: TRBD2
J: TRBJ2-3
V: TRBV2
size: -
DNA: TGTGCCAGCACTAGCGGGAGGACAGATACGCAGTATTTT
CDR3: CASTSGRTDTQYF

D: -
J: TRBJ2-7
V: TRBV5-1
size: -
DNA: TGCGCCAGCAGCTTGCAAGGGGCCTACGAGCAGTACTTC
CDR3: CASSLQGAYEQYF

D: TRBD1
J: TRBJ2-7
V: TRBV30
size: -
DNA: TGTGCCTGGAGGCAGGGGGCAGGATACGAGCAGTACTTC
CDR3: CAWRQGAGYEQYF

D: -
J: TRBJ1-2
V: TRBV19
size: -
DNA: TGTGCCAGTAGTAAAGGGGCTGAAGGCTACACCTTC
CDR3: CASSKGAEGYTF

D: TRBD1
J: TRBJ1-2
V: TRBV28
size: -
DNA: TGTGCCAGCAGTCGGCCCGGACAGGGGATCTATGGCTACACCTTC
CDR3: CASSRPGQGIYGYTF

D: TRBD1
J: TRBJ2-6
V: TRBV28
size: -
DNA: TGTGCCAGCACCTACATTAGAAAGGGGGCGAGCTCTGGGGCCAACGTCCTGACTTTC
CDR3: CASTYIRKGASSGANVLTF

D: TRBD1
J: TRBJ2-7
V: TRBV19
size: -
DNA: TGTGCCAGTACCCCTTCCGGGACAGACTACGAGCAGTACTTC
CDR3: CASTPSGTDYEQYF

D: TRBD1
J: TRBJ2-7
V: TRBV19
size: -
DNA: TGTGCTAGTATCCGCCGGGACAGGGTGGTGTACGGCGAGCAGTACTTC
CDR3: CASIRRDRVVYGEQYF

D: -
J: TRBJ1-4
V: TRBV28
size: -
DNA: TGTGCCAGCAGGGACAGTGTTAATGAAAAACTGTTTTTT
CDR3: CASRDSVNEKLFF

D: TRBD1
J: TRBJ1-1
V: TRBV25-1
size: -
DNA: TGTGCCAGCCAAAGACAGGGCATGAACACTGAAGCTTTCTTT
CDR3: CASQRQGMNTEAFF

D: -
J: TRBJ2-3
V: TRBV19
size: -
DNA: TGTGCCAGTAGTATAGAGGGCAGTCCCACAGATACGCAGTATTTT
CDR3: CASSIEGSPTDTQYF

D: TRBD1
J: TRBJ2-7
V: TRBV6-5
size: -
DNA: TGTGCCAGCAGTTACCGGGACAGACTGTACGAGCAGTACTTC
CDR3: CASSYRDRLYEQYF

D: -
J: TRBJ2-7
V: TRBV6-5
size: once
DNA: TGTGCCAGCAGTTACCCGACCAGGGGAGCGTACGAGCAGTACTTC
CDR3: CASSYPTRGAYEQYF

D: -
J: TRBJ2-7
V: TRBV15
size: -
DNA: TGTGCCACCAGCAGAGCCGCCAGCTCCTACGAGCAGTACTTC
CDR3: CATSRAASSYEQYF

D: -
J: TRBJ1-5
V: TRBV28
size: -
DNA: TGTGCCAGCACTCCACCCCTAAATCAGCCCCAGCATTTT
CDR3: CASTPPLNQPQHF

D: TRBD1
J: TRBJ1-1
V: TRBV5-1
size: -
DNA: TGCGCCAGCAGCTACGGACAGGGGGGCGTCAGGGAAGCTTTCTTT
CDR3: CASSYGQGGVREAFF

D: -
J: TRBJ1-2
V: TRBV29-1
size: -
DNA: -
CDR3: CSVSVPVQRSGYTF

D: -
J: TRBJ1-1
V: TRBV7-9
size: -
DNA: TGTGCCAGCAGCTTGGGACAAGTGAACACTGAAGCTTTCTTT
CDR3: CASSLGQVNTEAFF

D: -
J: TRBJ2-3
V: TRBV18
size: -
DNA: TGTGCCAGCTCACCTCAGAGCGCTCTAAGCACAGATACGCAGTATTTT
CDR3: CASSPQSALSTDTQYF

D: TRBD2
J: TRBJ2-3
V: TRBV9
size: -
DNA: TGTGCCAGCAGCGTAGCTCGGGCTAGCGGGAGTGACACAGATACGCAGTATTTT
CDR3: CASSVARASGSDTDTQYF

D: -
J: TRBJ2-7
V: TRBV10-3
size: -
DNA: TGTGCCATCAGGGCTCCAGGGGTTATTTATCCCTACGAGCAGTACTTC
CDR3: CAIRAPGVIYPYEQYF

D: TRBD2
J: TRBJ2-3
V: TRBV27
size: -
DNA: TGTGCCAGCAGTTTATCGATGACTAGCGGGAGCACAGATACGCAGTATTTT
CDR3: CASSLSMTSGSTDTQYF

D: -
J: TRBJ2-3
V: TRBV5-1
size: -
DNA: TGCGCCAGCAGCTTGGCCACGGGATGGACAGATACGCAGTATTTT
CDR3: CASSLATGWTDTQYF

D: -
J: TRBJ1-1
V: TRBV10-3
size: -
DNA: TGTGCCATCAGTGATGGGGCCTCGCCAGCTTTCTTT
CDR3: CAISDGASPAFF

D: TRBD1
J: TRBJ2-2
V: TRBV5-1
size: -
DNA: TGCGCCAGCAACGGACAGGGTCGGGACACCGGGGAGCTGTTTTTT
CDR3: CASNGQGRDTGELFF

D: TRBD2
J: TRBJ2-3
V: TRBV10-3
size: -
DNA: TGTGCCATCAGTGATTCCGGGACTAGGCGCACAGATACGCAGTATTTT
CDR3: CAISDSGTRRTDTQYF

D: -
J: TRBJ2-2
V: TRBV5-1
size: -
DNA: TGCGCCAGCAGCTTCATATTCGGGAACACCGGGGAGCTGTTTTTT
CDR3: CASSFIFGNTGELFF

D: TRBD2
J: TRBJ2-1
V: TRBV10-2
size: few
DNA: TGCGCCAGCAGTGATTGGAGTAGCGGGACGAATGAGCAGTTCTTC
CDR3: CASSDWSSGTNEQFF

D: -
J: TRBJ1-4
V: TRBV9
size: once
DNA: TGTGCCAGCAGCGTAGGGGGCCGGACCACTAATGAAAAACTGTTTTTT
CDR3: CASSVGGRTTNEKLFF

D: -
J: TRBJ1-2
V: TRBV7-9
size: -
DNA: TGTGCCAGCAGCTTAGTTACCCTTTGGGCTAATGGCTACACCTTC
CDR3: CASSLVTLWANGYTF

D: -
J: TRBJ1-5
V: TRBV10-3
size: -
DNA: TGTGCCATCAGTGAAAGGGGTTCAGGGGGCAATCAGCCCCAGCATTTT
CDR3: CAISERGSGGNQPQHF

D: -
J: TRBJ2-1
V: TRBV6-4
size: -
DNA: TGTGCCAGCAGTGATTCGGGCTCCTACAATGAGCAGTTCTTC
CDR3: CASSDSGSYNEQFF

D: TRBD2
J: TRBJ2-7
V: TRBV5-4
size: once
DNA: TGTGCCAGCAGCTTGGGTTACGGGGAGGGCGTCTACGAGCAGTACTTC
CDR3: CASSLGYGEGVYEQYF

D: TRBD2
J: TRBJ2-1
V: TRBV6-1
size: -
DNA: TGTGCCAGCAGTGAAGCGCCGGGAGGGCCCTACAATGAGCAGTTCTTC
CDR3: CASSEAPGGPYNEQFF

D: TRBD1
J: TRBJ1-4
V: TRBV5-4
size: -
DNA: TGTGCCAGCAGCCCCGGACAGGGGGTACGTTCTAATGAAAAACTGTTTTTT
CDR3: CASSPGQGVRSNEKLFF